Listed below are T cell receptor beta chains from one sample, sequenced in a study of blood T cell repertoires in COVID-19. Profiled with immunoSEQ multiplex PCR; TCRdb holds only in-frame clones, not every one. This sample has roughly 420,000 clones, with 88% found just once. Sequenced input: PBMCs or T cells enriched from blood (not recorded which). The source is a woman aged 25 to 39 with acute COVID-19. CDR3s include the opening cysteine and the closing phenylalanine or tryptophan. Fields, in order: V gene, J gene, CDR3 protein.

TRBV7-2,TRBJ2-3,CASSLRGGGGAGDTQYF
TRBV2,TRBJ1-1,CATQGYDTEAFF
TRBV5-4,TRBJ2-1,CASSFSGGVPTNEQFF
TRBV29-1,TRBJ1-2,CSVYRYPYGYTF
TRBV24-1,TRBJ2-2,CATSPSHTGELFF
TRBV4-3,TRBJ1-1,CASSQDWLPNTEAFF
TRBV9,TRBJ1-2,CASSVVGDARGYTF
TRBV4-1,TRBJ1-2,CASSQVPGDLGYTF
TRBV7-8,TRBJ1-5,CASSLVLQGARDNQPQHF
TRBV5-4,TRBJ1-2,CASSLGNTGGFYGYTF
TRBV5-1,TRBJ2-7,CASSLELAGSYEQYF
TRBV7-2,TRBJ2-2,CASSLFSRVNTGELFF
TRBV9,TRBJ1-5,CASSPTGFNQPQHF
TRBV5-1,TRBJ1-1,CASSLKSAGNTEAFF
TRBV5-1,TRBJ2-7,CASSSLLSGWGGEQYF
TRBV5-6,TRBJ1-6,CASSTGTFNSPLHF
TRBV6-5,TRBJ2-1,CASSSWAGGYNEQFF
TRBV10-3,TRBJ1-2,CAVLLSGGYGYTF
TRBV7-2,TRBJ2-7,CASSISGGAAYEQYF
TRBV19,TRBJ1-1,CASSIVGQGMNTEAFF
TRBV25-1,TRBJ1-6,CASSEFQGSNSPLHF
TRBV5-8,TRBJ1-5,CASSPGDRGDQPQHF
TRBV7-3,TRBJ2-1,CASSFDRASYNEQFF
TRBV2,TRBJ1-4,CASRSQVWATNEKLFF
TRBV30,TRBJ2-3,CAWSLVLPPDTQYF
TRBV19,TRBJ1-1,CASTRGAGTEAFF
TRBV7-7,TRBJ2-5,CASSHSGGATETQYF
TRBV9,TRBJ1-3,CASSVVPPRAGSGNTIYF
TRBV19,TRBJ2-4,CASSIAQGYAKNIQYF
TRBV19,TRBJ1-2,CASQKGINYGYTF
TRBV28,TRBJ2-7,CASSSRLAGLPYEQYF
TRBV9,TRBJ2-5,CASSAEGQGAGETQYF
TRBV2,TRBJ2-7,CANLAGATYEQYF
TRBV18,TRBJ1-5,CASSPTRDQPQHF
TRBV30,TRBJ1-3,CAWQQGGGNTIYF
TRBV5-1,TRBJ1-2,CASSLRPEGGYTF
TRBV30,TRBJ1-2,CAWSVEGDGYTF
TRBV2,TRBJ1-6,CASREQGITYNSPLHF
TRBV28,TRBJ2-1,CASSRGGASYNEQFF
TRBV18,TRBJ2-5,CASSAPGQGGETQYF
TRBV5-5,TRBJ1-4,CASSLEQSGATNEKLFF
TRBV21-1,TRBJ1-5,CASSKDRREINQPQHF
TRBV29-1,TRBJ1-2,CSAGARFYGYTF
TRBV6-2/TRBV6-3,TRBJ2-7,CASSPRLVGQQYF
TRBV6-5,TRBJ1-1,CASKWGSDTEAFF
TRBV29-1,TRBJ2-3,CSVGTVTDTQYF
TRBV27,TRBJ1-1,CASSPLSSTRNTEAFF
TRBV30,TRBJ1-6,CAWSATGRSYNSPLHF
TRBV2,TRBJ1-2,CASSSGQSQLRMRGYTF
TRBV7-7,TRBJ2-5,CASSLLASGGETQYF
TRBV5-5,TRBJ1-6,CASSPLPDRERSPLHF
TRBV2,TRBJ1-5,CASSGTGGQPQHF
TRBV30,TRBJ1-3,CASTGGRASGNTIYF